The 21 T cell receptor beta chains listed next were all sequenced from one sample in a study of cytomegalovirus exposure and HLA in healthy donors. PCR was performed using 60 Vbeta and 13 Jbeta primers. TCRdb's copy holds only in-frame clones and misses some; the assay was immunoSEQ multiplex PCR. The table lists some 130,000 clones, about 70% of them singletons. The specimen sequenced was PBMCs. All receptors come from a man aged 35-49 years in good health and CMV-seronegative.

The chain couples TRBV28 to TRBJ2-7, with D hard to call. This CDR3 has 14 residues. Trimming removed 2 bases from V and 5 bases from J, with 13 bases in between. CDR1 is MDHEN, CDR2 SYDVKM, per germline. CDR3 DNA sequence: TGTGCCAGCAGTTTAGGGTCCATACGGGACGAGCAGTACTTC. It codes for CASSLGSIRDEQYF.

CDR3 DNA: TGTGCCAGCAGCCCCGGAGGGGAGACCCAGTACTTC. Its translation: CASSPGGETQYF. The rearrangement links TRBV9 to TRBJ2-5, with D tentatively TRBD2 (6 bases). V shed 4 bases and J shed 5 bases, with 9 bases lying between them. This CDR3 has 12 amino acids. Germline-derived CDR1 and CDR2 are SGDLS and YYNGEE.

The chain recombines TRBV9 with TRBJ2-7, with TRBD1 matching 7 bases. This CDR3 contains 15 residues. The V gene's germline CDR1 is SGDLS and CDR2 YYNGEE. The ends lost 0 bases at V and 2 bases at J; junction bases unmatched: 5. The CDR3 DNA follows: TGTGCCAGCAGCGTAGAGGTAGGACAGGCCTACGAGCAGTACTTC. It yields the protein CASSVEVGQAYEQYF.

In its sample, this clone is large. The J gene is TRBJ1-1, the V gene TRBV19; D not certain. This CDR3 is 15 amino acids long. Looked up from germline, CDR1 is LNHDA and CDR2 is SQIVND (reference sequence). V gave up 7 bases and J gave up 4 bases, with 19 bases separating them. The CDR3 nucleotides read TGTGCCAGTACCCCGGGTCCCACCACGGGCACTGAAGCTTTCTTT. This translates into CASTPGPTTGTEAFF.

Here the CDR3 reads CASSVGTAGAEQYF. CDR3 nucleotide sequence: TGTGCCAGCAGCGTAGGGACAGCCGGCGCAGAGCAGTACTTC. V is TRBV9 and J is TRBJ2-7, with D possibly TRBD1 on 6 matching bases. The CDR3 runs 14 residues. CDR1 and CDR2 (germline): SGDLS, YYNGEE. The ends were cut back, 0 bases at V and 7 bases at J, with 14 bases in the middle.

This rearrangement joins TRBV9 to TRBJ2-7; weak D call: TRBD1 (6 bases). V lost 0 bases and J 3 bases, leaving 10 bases between the germline ends. CDR1 is SGDLS and CDR2 is YYNGEE in the germline V gene. This CDR3 comprises 14 residues. CDR3 DNA sequence: TGTGCCAGCAGCGTAGACGGACAGAACTACGAGCAGTACTTC. It yields the protein CASSVDGQNYEQYF.

The V gene is TRBV12-5, the J gene TRBJ1-6; TRBD1 matches 7 bases. The CDR3 totals 14 residues. V was clipped by 7 bases and J by 9 bases; unmatched bases: 9. Germline-derived CDR1 and CDR2 are LGHNT and FRNRAP. The CDR3 here is CASAVTGQASPLHF. DNA for the CDR3: TGTGCTAGTGCCGTGACAGGGCAGGCTTCACCCCTCCACTTT.

With regard to this clone: The same CDR3 can be traced to other DNA sequences in this sample. This sequence joins TRBV18 and TRBJ1-1; D might be TRBD1 (5 bases). The CDR3 runs 15 residues. CDR1 KGHSH and CDR2 LQKENI come from the germline V gene. V shed 6 bases and J shed 0 bases, with 14 bases lying between them. The CDR3, as DNA: TGTGCCAGCTCCCCCGCGGGGGGAGTGAACACTGAAGCTTTCTTT. Its translation: CASSPAGGVNTEAFF.

This chain links TRBV30 with TRBJ2-7; 8 bases fit TRBD1. The CDR3 spans 14 residues. V gave up 2 bases and J gave up 1 base; unmatched junction bases: 4. Germline CDR1 and CDR2: GTSNPN and SVGIG (reference sequence). CDR3 nucleotides: TGTGCCTGGAGTAGGACAGGGTCGTCCTACGAGCAGTACTTC. Translating gives CAWSRTGSSYEQYF.

A single count supports this clone. V and J are TRBV5-4 and TRBJ2-5; 9 bases map to TRBD1. Germline CDR1 SGHNT, CDR2 YYREEE (reference sequence). The CDR3 is made up of 13 amino acids. J lost 3 bases, V lost 4 bases, and 1 base had no gene match. CDR3 nucleotides: TGTGCCAGCAGCCGGGACAGGGAAGAGACCCAGTACTTC. This gives the protein CASSRDREETQYF.

This chain uses TRBV5-1 with TRBJ2-5; weak D call: TRBD2 (5 bases). CDR1 and CDR2 from the germline V gene are SGHRS and YFSETQ. CDR3 length: 14 amino acids. The V end was cut by 2 bases, the J end by 3 bases, with 11 bases between. In nucleotides, the CDR3 is TGCGCCAGCAGCTTATGGACGCGGGAAGAGACCCAGTACTTC. It yields the protein CASSLWTREETQYF.

The genes are TRBV19 and TRBJ2-1; D might be TRBD2 (5 bases). Per the germline V gene, CDR1 is LNHDA and CDR2 is SQIVND (reference sequence). This CDR3 has 14 residues. The germline V and J ends were trimmed by 6 bases and 6 bases, with 15 bases remaining between them. CDR3 coding DNA: TGTGCCAGTAGAACCGGGTCGGCGGGCAATGAGCAGTTCTTC. This codes for CASRTGSAGNEQFF.

The V call is TRBV25-1, the J call TRBJ2-7; 8 bases fit TRBD1. The ends lost 8 bases at V and 5 bases at J; junction bases unmatched: 11. CDR1 is MGHDK and CDR2 is SYGVNS in the germline V gene. The CDR3 has 14 residues. Here the CDR3 DNA reads TGTGCCAGCTGGACAGGGAGTTTAATCGACGAGCAGTACTTC. Its translation: CASWTGSLIDEQYF.

J is TRBJ1-3 and V is TRBV6-4; 9 positions agree with TRBD1. Per the germline V gene, CDR1 is MRHNA and CDR2 is SNTAGT. The V gene end was trimmed by 3 bases and the J gene end by 1 base; junction bases not matched to a gene: 7. This CDR3 spans 17 amino acids. The chain's CDR3 is CASSELSDRGSGNTIYF. Here the CDR3 DNA reads TGTGCCAGCAGTGAATTGTCGGACAGGGGTTCTGGAAACACCATATATTTT.

This chain joins TRBV10-2 and TRBJ1-2; weak D call: TRBD1 (5 bases). Germline CDR1 WSHSY, CDR2 SAAADI. This CDR3 comprises 15 residues. Trimming took 2 bases from V and 9 from J, leaving 19 bases between them. DNA of the CDR3: TGCGCCAGCAGTGAGACTACGGGGGTTGGGGTGAGCTACACCTTC. This gives the protein CASSETTGVGVSYTF.

J is TRBJ2-3 and V is TRBV7-2; TRBD2 matches at 12 bases. This CDR3 comprises 16 residues. From germline, CDR1 is SGHTA and CDR2 FQGNSA. J gave up 6 bases and V 4 bases, and 8 bases lay outside the gene matches. CDR3 sequence: CASSWTSGTPGDTQYF. The CDR3 DNA reads TGTGCCAGCAGCTGGACTAGCGGGACTCCGGGGGATACGCAGTATTTT. The full variable domain, with the rest looked up from reference TRBV7-2 and TRBJ2-3, is GAGVSQSPSNKVTEKGKDVELRCDPISGHTALYWYRQSLGQGLEFLIYFQGNSAPDKSGLPSDRFSAERTGGSVSTLTIQRTQQEDSAVYLCASSWTSGTPGDTQYFGPGTRLTVL.

This chain uses TRBV5-8 with TRBJ2-3; 10 bases are shared with TRBD1. Germline V gives CDR1 SGHTS, CDR2 YDEGEE. The junction had 10 bases not matched to a gene; V was cut back by 4 bases and J by 8 bases. This CDR3 is built from 15 residues. CDR3 region: CASSPRDRGVATQYF. The CDR3 DNA reads as TGTGCCAGCAGCCCCCGGGACAGGGGTGTCGCTACGCAGTATTTT.

The chain links TRBV6-6 to TRBJ2-2, with D possibly TRBD2 on 5 matching bases. With 8 bases removed from V and 7 bases from J, the gap between germline ends came to 11 bases. The germline gives CDR1 MNHNY, CDR2 SVGAGI (reference sequence). The CDR3 covers 12 residues. CDR3 region: CASSQAGGELFF. The CDR3 DNA sequence: TGTGCCAGCTCCCAGGCGGGCGGGGAGCTGTTTTTT.

The chain couples TRBV5-3 to TRBJ2-1; 11 bases align to TRBD2. TRBV5-3 has ORF status, its function being uncertain. V shed 3 bases and J 0 bases; nucleotides not matched to a gene: 11. There are 19 residues in the CDR3. DNA of the CDR3: TGTGCCAGAAGCTCGAAGGGACTAGCGGATTCGAGCTCCTACAATGAGCAGTTCTTC. This codes for CARSSKGLADSSSYNEQFF.

The V and J genes are TRBV5-1 and TRBJ2-5; TRBD2 might be the D (6 bases). The CDR3 is 15 residues long. The V end was cut by 2 bases, the J end by 5 bases, with 16 bases between. Germline-derived CDR1 and CDR2 are SGHRS and YFSETQ. The CDR3 bases are TGCGCCAGCAGCTTTGGGCCAGGAGGGGATGAGACCCAGTACTTC. Its protein is CASSFGPGGDETQYF.

This clone appeared once. The genes are TRBV7-9 and TRBJ1-2; 8 nucleotides match TRBD1. V shed 8 bases and J 3 bases; nucleotides not matched to a gene: 17. This CDR3 spans 17 amino acids. Germline V gives CDR1 SEHNR, CDR2 FQNEAQ (reference sequence). CDR3 region: CASARYLDPTGDYGYTF. The CDR3 nucleotides are TGTGCCAGCGCCAGGTACTTAGACCCGACAGGGGACTATGGCTACACCTTC.